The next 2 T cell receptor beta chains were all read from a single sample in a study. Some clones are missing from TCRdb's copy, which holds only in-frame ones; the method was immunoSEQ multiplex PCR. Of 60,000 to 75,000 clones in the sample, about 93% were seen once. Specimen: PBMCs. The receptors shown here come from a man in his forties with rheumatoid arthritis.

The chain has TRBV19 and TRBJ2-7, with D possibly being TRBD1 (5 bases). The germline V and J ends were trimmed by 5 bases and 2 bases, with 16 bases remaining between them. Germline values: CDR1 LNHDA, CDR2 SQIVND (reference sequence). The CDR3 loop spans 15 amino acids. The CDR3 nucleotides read TGTGCCAGTAGTCCCTCCAGGGTAGGCACCTACGAGCAGTACTTC. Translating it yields CASSPSRVGTYEQYF.

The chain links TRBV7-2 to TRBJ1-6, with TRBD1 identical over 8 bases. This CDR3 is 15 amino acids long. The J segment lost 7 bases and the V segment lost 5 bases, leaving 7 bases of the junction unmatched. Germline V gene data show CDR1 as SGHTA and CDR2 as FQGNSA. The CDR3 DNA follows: TGTGCCAGCAGCCCGTGGACAGGGATCAATTCACCCCTCCACTTT. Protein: CASSPWTGINSPLHF.